A selection of T cell receptor beta chains follows, all from one sample in a study of shared clonotypes between healthy human individuals. The protocol was immunoSEQ multiplex PCR, while the TCRdb copy is restricted to in-frame clones and leaves out a portion. The table includes around 1,900,000 clones, 80% to 95% detected once. Input material: naive CD8+ T cells from PBMCs. All receptors come from a man between 18 and 29 years old in good health. Some clones in this sample may be carry-over from other donors' samples. Each CDR3 is given with its conserved first and last residue. Each record gives: V gene, clone size, CDR3 length, J gene, D gene, CDR3 protein, CDR3 DNA. The D gene is left open where the match is weak. Some rows have no size entry. The others give once, few or many, or a class for an expanded clone.

>TRBV10-3|-|15|TRBJ2-3|TRBD2
CAISRSGSDTDTQYF
TGTGCCATCAGCCGAAGCGGGAGCGACACAGATACGCAGTATTTT
>TRBV5-1|-|13|TRBJ2-5|-
CAILPGVRETQYF
TGCGCCATCTTACCGGGGGTGAGAGAGACCCAGTACTTC
>TRBV5-6|-|11|TRBJ2-1|-
CASSLGREQFF
TGTGCCAGCAGCTTGGGACGCGAGCAGTTCTTC
>TRBV5-6|-|13|TRBJ2-5|-
CASSFGYGMTQYF
TGTGCCAGCAGCTTCGGATATGGGATGACCCAGTACTTC
>TRBV29-1|-|12|TRBJ2-7|-
CSARTGTYEQYF
TGCAGCGCCCGCACAGGCACCTACGAGCAGTACTTC
>TRBV6-1|-|11|TRBJ2-4|-
CASSSSNIQYF
TGTGCCAGCAGTTCCTCAAACATTCAGTACTTC
>TRBV27|-|14|TRBJ1-2|TRBD1
CASGGTGTHYGYTF
TGTGCCAGCGGCGGGACAGGAACCCACTATGGCTACACCTTC
>TRBV21-1|once|17|TRBJ2-4|-
CASSRGSLVCGKNIQYF
TGTGCCAGCAGTCGAGGAAGCTTGGTTTGTGGGAAAAACATTCAGTACTTC
>TRBV2|-|13|TRBJ1-1|-
CASSVPVVVEAFF
TGTGCCAGCAGTGTACCGGTGGTCGTAGAAGCTTTCTTT
>TRBV4-1|-|16|TRBJ2-5|-
CASSPYGGPPEGTQYF
TGCGCCAGCAGCCCGTACGGGGGTCCACCCGAAGGGACCCAGTACTTC
>TRBV6-5|-|15|TRBJ2-1|-
CASSLGYTSNNEQFF
TGTGCCAGCAGTCTCGGCTACACCTCAAACAATGAGCAGTTCTTC
>TRBV5-1|-|14|TRBJ1-4|-
CASSLFTPNEKLFF
TGCGCCAGCAGCTTGTTTACTCCTAATGAAAAACTGTTTTTT
>TRBV5-4|-|19|TRBJ2-3|TRBD2
CASSLVTLLSGRATDTQYF
TGTGCCAGCAGTTTGGTGACCCTGCTTAGCGGGAGGGCCACAGATACGCAGTATTTT
>TRBV10-3|-|16|TRBJ1-3|-
CAISPTSGEWRNTIYF
TGTGCCATCAGCCCGACCTCGGGGGAGTGGAGAAACACCATATATTTT
>TRBV7-9|-|16|TRBJ2-7|-
CASSSAVKRVNYEQYF
TGTGCCAGCAGTAGCGCGGTTAAGCGGGTGAACTACGAGCAGTACTTC
>TRBV30|-|15|TRBJ1-1|TRBD1
CAWAPGTVGGTEAFF
TGTGCCTGGGCTCCCGGGACAGTGGGAGGGACTGAAGCTTTCTTT
>TRBV7-9|-|14|TRBJ1-4|TRBD1
CASSYGTGGEKLFF
TGTGCCAGCAGCTACGGGACAGGGGGTGAAAAACTGTTTTTT
>TRBV4-1|-|15|TRBJ2-1|TRBD2
CASSHNPSGYNEQFF
TGCGCCAGCAGCCACAACCCTAGCGGGTACAATGAGCAGTTCTTC
>TRBV13|-|15|TRBJ2-3|-
CASSSAEGSTDTQYF
TGTGCCAGCAGCTCAGCGGAGGGTAGCACAGATACGCAGTATTTT
>TRBV4-1|-|17|TRBJ2-2|-
CASSGRDYRSGTGELFF
TGCGCCAGCAGCGGCCGGGATTACCGCTCGGGCACCGGGGAGCTGTTTTTT
>TRBV7-6|-|15|TRBJ1-2|TRBD1
CASSSRDRVGYGYTF
TGTGCCAGCAGCTCCCGGGACAGGGTCGGCTATGGCTACACCTTC
>TRBV27|-|11|TRBJ2-2|-
CASRSAGELFF
TGTGCCAGCCGCTCCGCCGGGGAGCTGTTTTTT
>TRBV9|-|14|TRBJ1-4|-
CASSVDGDPRELFF
TGTGCCAGCAGCGTAGATGGGGACCCGAGAGAACTGTTTTTT
>TRBV27|-|16|TRBJ2-5|-
CASSSLRGNNQETQYF
TGTGCCAGCAGTTCCCTCAGGGGAAACAACCAAGAGACCCAGTACTTC
>TRBV27|few|14|TRBJ1-1|-
CASSLGSLNTEAFF
TGTGCCAGCAGTTTGGGCAGCCTGAACACTGAAGCTTTCTTT
>TRBV4-3|-|18|TRBJ2-2|TRBD1
CASSQEIPGQRPRGELFF
TGCGCCAGCAGCCAAGAGATCCCGGGACAGAGGCCGAGGGGGGAGCTGTTTTTT
>TRBV18|-|13|TRBJ2-7|-
CASSSRDDYEQYF
TGTGCCAGCTCAAGCAGGGATGACTACGAGCAGTACTTC
>TRBV28|once|13|TRBJ2-3|-
CASSLSLKDTQYF
TGTGCCAGCAGTTTAAGTCTAAAGGATACGCAGTATTTT
>TRBV27|-|14|TRBJ2-7|TRBD1
CASSPPDREDEQYF
TGTGCCAGCAGTCCACCGGACAGGGAGGACGAGCAGTACTTC
>TRBV10-3|-|18|TRBJ1-1|-
CAISESKGFAEGNTEAFF
TGTGCCATCAGTGAGTCGAAGGGGTTTGCAGAGGGAAACACTGAAGCTTTCTTT
>TRBV7-8|-|14|TRBJ2-5|-
CASSLVSSGGTQYF
TGTGCCAGCAGCTTAGTTAGTTCGGGCGGGACCCAGTACTTC
>TRBV5-4|-|15|TRBJ2-3|-
CASSLDDLGPDTQYF
TGTGCCAGCAGCTTGGATGACCTCGGACCAGATACGCAGTATTTT
>TRBV7-9|-|13|TRBJ2-5|-
CASTGRPEETQYF
TGTGCCAGCACCGGAAGACCAGAAGAGACCCAGTACTTC
>TRBV4-1|-|15|TRBJ2-7|-
CASSPDRRFTYEQYF
TGCGCCAGCAGCCCTGACAGAAGATTCACCTACGAGCAGTACTTC
>TRBV27|-|15|TRBJ2-1|TRBD2
CASSLQTSGYNEQFF
TGTGCCAGCAGTTTACAGACTAGCGGCTACAATGAGCAGTTCTTC
>TRBV7-9|once|16|TRBJ2-1|TRBD2
CASSLLAGSSYNEQFF
TGTGCCAGCAGCCTTTTAGCGGGAAGCTCCTACAATGAGCAGTTCTTC
>TRBV27|-|14|TRBJ2-7|-
CASSLSADIREQYF
TGTGCCAGCAGTTTATCTGCCGACATCCGCGAGCAGTACTTC
>TRBV11-2|-|13|TRBJ1-2|-
CASTDSGAHGYTF
TGTGCCAGCACCGATTCGGGGGCCCACGGCTACACCTTC
>TRBV9|-|12|TRBJ1-2|-
CASAGGLYGYTF
TGTGCCAGCGCCGGTGGGCTCTATGGCTACACCTTC
>TRBV19|-|14|TRBJ2-1|TRBD1
CASSIGDRLNEQFF
TGTGCCAGTAGTATCGGGGACAGGCTTAATGAGCAGTTCTTC
>TRBV27|-|14|TRBJ2-7|-
CASSNTGRSYEQYF
TGTGCCAGCAGTAACACAGGTCGGAGTTACGAGCAGTACTTC
>TRBV7-6|-|13|TRBJ2-7|-
CASSLFPNYEQYF
TGTGCCAGCAGCTTATTCCCCAATTACGAGCAGTACTTC